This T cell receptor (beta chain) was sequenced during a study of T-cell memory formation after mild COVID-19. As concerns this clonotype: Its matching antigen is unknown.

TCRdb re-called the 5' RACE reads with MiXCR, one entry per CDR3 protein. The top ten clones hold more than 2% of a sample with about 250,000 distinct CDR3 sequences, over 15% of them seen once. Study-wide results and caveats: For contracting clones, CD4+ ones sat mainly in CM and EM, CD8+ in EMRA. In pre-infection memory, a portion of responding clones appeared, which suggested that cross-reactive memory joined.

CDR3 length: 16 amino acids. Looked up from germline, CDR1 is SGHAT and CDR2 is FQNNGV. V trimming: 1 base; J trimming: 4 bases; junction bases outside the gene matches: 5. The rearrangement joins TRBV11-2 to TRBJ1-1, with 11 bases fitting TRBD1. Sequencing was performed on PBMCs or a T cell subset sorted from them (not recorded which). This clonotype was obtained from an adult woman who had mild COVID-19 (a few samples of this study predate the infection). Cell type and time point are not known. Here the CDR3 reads CASSLGPGQGGTEAFF. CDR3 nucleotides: TGTGCCAGCAGCTTAGGGCCGGGACAGGGGGGCACTGAAGCTTTCTTT.